This entry concerns a single T cell receptor beta chain. The antigen is unknown. From germline, CDR1 is GTSNPN and CDR2 SVGIG (reference sequence). V was trimmed by 4 bases and J by 6 bases, leaving 21 bases between them. CDR3 length equals 15 residues. Over several immunoSEQ plates, each subset's genomic DNA was distributed in even portions. Method: immunoSEQ multiplex PCR; TCRdb's copy keeps in-frame clones and lacks some. Of about 2.3 million clones listed, more than 80% are singletons. The data were obtained in a study of shared clonotypes between healthy human individuals. Study information: The cohort had two women and a few men, ages 18 to 49. General study points: Despite large depth, rarefaction showed incomplete sorted-subset sequencing. Non-shared clonotypes had lower generation probabilities than those shared by all four donors.

The sample was naive CD4+ T cells from PBMCs. Subset defined: CD45RA+ positively selected. The sequence was obtained from a man in his late teens or twenties in good health. Some clones in this sample may be carry-over from other donors' samples. V gene TRBV30 combines with J gene TRBJ1-1; no clear D gene. In DNA form, the CDR3 reads TGTGCCTGGATGTATGACGAAATGTACGAATCTGAAGCTTTCTTT. It specifies CAWMYDEMYESEAFF. The whole variable domain, remainder taken from reference TRBV30 and TRBJ1-1, is SQTIHQWPATLVQPVGSPLSLECTVEGTSNPNLYWYRQAAGRGLQLLFYSVGIGQISSEVPQNLSASRPQDRQFILSSKKLLLSDSGFYLCAWMYDEMYESEAFFGQGTRLTVV.